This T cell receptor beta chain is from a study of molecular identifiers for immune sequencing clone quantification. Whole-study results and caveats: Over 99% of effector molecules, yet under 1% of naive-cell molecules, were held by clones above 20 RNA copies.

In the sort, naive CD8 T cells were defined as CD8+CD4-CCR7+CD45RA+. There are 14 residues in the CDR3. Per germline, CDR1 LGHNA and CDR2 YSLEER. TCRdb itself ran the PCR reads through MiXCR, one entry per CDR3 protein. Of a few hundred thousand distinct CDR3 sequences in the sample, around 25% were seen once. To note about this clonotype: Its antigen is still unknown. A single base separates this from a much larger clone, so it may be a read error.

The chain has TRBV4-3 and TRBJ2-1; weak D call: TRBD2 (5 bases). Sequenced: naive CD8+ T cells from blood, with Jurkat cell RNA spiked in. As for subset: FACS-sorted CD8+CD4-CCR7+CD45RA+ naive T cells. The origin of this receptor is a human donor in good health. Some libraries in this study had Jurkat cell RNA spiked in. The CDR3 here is CASSQDRGYNGQFF. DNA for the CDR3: TGCGCCAGCAGCCAAGATCGGGGTTACAATGGGCAGTTCTTC.